In its sample, the clone carrying this T cell receptor (beta chain) was seen a few times. Repertoires were generated with immunoSEQ multiplex PCR, while TCRdb's copy carries only in-frame clones and drops some. The profile covers approximately 980,000 clones, with approximately 76% appearing a single time and about 1.5% taken by the ten largest. V was pared by 8 bases and J by 6 bases, with 6 bases of the junction left unmatched. The CDR3 is made up of 12 amino acids. The data originate from a study of shared clonotypes between healthy human individuals. The rearrangement uses TRBV23-1 and TRBJ1-2; TRBD1 matches 7 bases. TRBV23-1 is recorded as an ORF, its role being uncertain. This sequence was found in a man aged 18 to 30 in good health. Sequencing was performed on memory CD4+ T cells sorted from blood. The subset here: CD45RA-negative fraction. DNA for the CDR3: TGCGCCAGCTACAGGGGAAACGATGGCTACACCTTC. This encodes CASYRGNDGYTF.